The 16 T cell receptor beta chains given below trace back to one sample, sequenced in a study of blood T cells in healthy people across ages. Then a second PCR, running about 6 to 12 cycles, was carried out with a sample-barcoded 5' primer and a J-beta primer mix. TCRdb reanalysed the 5' RACE reads using MiXCR and keeps one entry per CDR3 protein. The table includes 1.5 million to 2 million distinct CDR3 sequences, 28% detected once. The source material was blood. The receptors shown here come from a woman in her thirties in good health.

CDR3 loop: CSAVRRLAGDLISSTDTQYF. For the CDR3, the DNA is TGCAGTGCCGTCCGACGACTAGCGGGAGATTTGATCTCTAGCACAGATACGCAGTATTTT. This chain links TRBV20-1 with TRBJ2-3; 12 bases agree with TRBD2. Germline-derived CDR1 and CDR2 are DFQATT and SNEGSKA (reference sequence). V was clipped by 6 bases and J by 0 bases; unmatched bases: 19. This CDR3 comprises 20 residues.

Only one count was recorded for this clonotype. This could be a read error, since a much larger clone is one nucleotide away. V is TRBV29-1 and J is TRBJ2-1; a possible D gene is TRBD1 (5 bases). V shed 3 bases and J shed 8 bases, with 17 bases lying between them. The V gene's germline CDR1 is SQVTM and CDR2 ANQGSEA. This CDR3 spans 14 amino acids. The CDR3 is CSVDGQRLYDEQFF. For the CDR3, the DNA is TGCAGCGTTGATGGACAACGCCTATACGATGAGCAGTTCTTC.

This clonotype was recorded a few times. An end of the junction does not agree with germline; a read error may underlie this. V gene TRBV18 combines with J gene TRBJ1-2, with 9 bases fitting TRBD1. The CDR3 extends over 14 amino acids. Germline CDR1 reads KGHSH; CDR2 reads LQKENI. In DNA form, the CDR3 reads TGTGCCAGCTCGGGACAGGGCGGGGACTATGGCTGCACCTTC. Translation: CASSGQGGDYGCTF. Full variable domain (rest looked up from reference TRBV18 and TRBJ1-2): NAGVMQNPRHLVRRRGQEARLRCSPMKGHSHVYWYRQLPEEGLKFMVYLQKENIIDESGMPKERFSAEFPKEGPSILRIQQVVRGDSAAYFCASSGQGGDYGCTFGSGTRLTVV.

This clonotype was seen repeatedly, ten times or more. The rearrangement joins TRBV15 to TRBJ2-1; 7 bases line up with TRBD2. The CDR3 has 18 residues. Germline values: CDR1 LNHNV, CDR2 YYDKDF (reference sequence). Trimming removed 0 bases from V and 0 bases from J; junction bases left unmatched: 8. The CDR3 loop is CATSRDRLGGSSYNEQFF. The CDR3 DNA is TGTGCCACCAGCAGAGATCGTCTGGGCGGGAGCTCCTACAATGAGCAGTTCTTC.

This clonotype has only a few counts. The V gene is TRBV5-1, the J gene TRBJ2-7; D is uncertain. Trimming left V 1 base short and J 0 bases short, with 11 bases between. The germline gives CDR1 SGHRS, CDR2 YFSETQ. There are 15 residues in the CDR3. CDR3 nucleotides: TGCGCCAGCAGCTTGTTCACGGATAGCTCCTACGAGCAGTACTTC. Translation gives CASSLFTDSSYEQYF.

A note on this clonotype: A much larger clone is a single base away; this may be a read error. CDR3 residues: CASSLRQGVLTQYF. In DNA form, the CDR3 reads TGCGCCAGCAGCTTGAGGCAGGGGGTACTCACCCAGTACTTC. The rearrangement uses TRBV5-1 and TRBJ2-5; 7 bases are shared with TRBD1. The J segment lost 8 bases and the V segment lost 1 base, leaving 8 bases of the junction unmatched. The CDR3 sequence is 14 residues long. CDR1 SGHRS and CDR2 YFSETQ come from the germline V gene.

This clonotype has at least ten counts. V gene TRBV10-2 combines with J gene TRBJ2-5; 7 bases map to TRBD1. With 1 base clipped from V and 1 base from J, the junction kept 6 bases outside the gene matches. This CDR3 comprises 16 residues. Looked up from germline, CDR1 is WSHSY and CDR2 is SAAADI. The DNA of the CDR3 is TGCGCCAGCAGTGAGTTCCCACAGGGGATCCAAGAGACCCAGTACTTC. Its protein is CASSEFPQGIQETQYF.

This clonotype has only a few counts. CDR3 nucleotides: TGTGCCTGGGGCTACCAGGGATCTGGGGCCAACGTCCTGACTTTC. It encodes CAWGYQGSGANVLTF. The rearrangement uses TRBV30 and TRBJ2-6; D may be TRBD1 (5 bases). Germline V lookup: CDR1 GTSNPN, CDR2 SVGIG (reference sequence). Trimming took 5 bases from V and 1 from J, leaving 12 bases between them. This CDR3 comprises 15 residues.

The genes are TRBV20-1 and TRBJ1-3; tentatively, D is TRBD1 (6 bases). CDR3 length equals 14 residues. Trimming took off 1 base at V and 3 bases at J, with 10 bases between the two ends. Germline V gene lookup returns CDR1 DFQATT and CDR2 SNEGSKA (reference sequence). DNA for the CDR3: TGCAGTGCTAGAGTGGGGGCGGGTGGAAACACCATATATTTT. Its translation: CSARVGAGGNTIYF.

This clonotype was detected only a few times. The CDR3 region is CASSLINQGIDYEQYF. CDR3 in DNA: TGTGCCAGCAGCTTAATTAATCAGGGGATCGACTACGAGCAGTACTTC. This chain joins TRBV7-3 and TRBJ2-7, with D possibly being TRBD1 (6 bases). V lost 1 base and J 3 bases, leaving 16 bases between the germline ends. Germline values: CDR1 SGHTA, CDR2 FQGTGA. The CDR3 extends over 16 amino acids.

The chain is built from TRBV11-2 and TRBJ2-1, with D perhaps TRBD1 (7 bases). The V end was cut by 5 bases, the J end by 8 bases, with 19 bases between. The CDR3 extends over 15 amino acids. The germline V gene has CDR1 SGHAT and CDR2 FQNNGV. The CDR3 bases are TGTGCCAGCAGCCTACTAGGGGCCAGGGGGGATGAGCAGTTCTTC. It translates to CASSLLGARGDEQFF.

The rearrangement joins TRBV7-3 to TRBJ2-3; tentative D call: TRBD1 (7 bases). CDR3 size: 16 residues. CDR1 and CDR2 (germline): SGHTA, FQGTGA. Trimming removed 5 bases from V and 0 bases from J, with 15 bases in between. The CDR3 DNA follows: TGTGCCAGCAGCCAGGGGGGCGGATCTAGCACAGATACGCAGTATTTT. This sequence encodes CASSQGGGSSTDTQYF.

This clonotype was observed at least ten times. V and J are TRBV4-3 and TRBJ2-1; 7 bases map to TRBD2. The CDR3 sequence is 13 residues long. Germline assignment: CDR1 LGHNA and CDR2 YSLEER. The trim removed 3 bases at V and 13 bases at J, leaving 9 bases unmatched. CDR3 loop: CASSQELGLQQFF. The CDR3 DNA is TGCGCCAGCAGCCAGGAGCTGGGACTACAACAGTTCTTC.

This clonotype was counted ten times or more. This rearrangement joins TRBV11-2 to TRBJ2-7; 8 bases are a match to TRBD2. Losses at the gene ends were 4 bases for V and 0 bases for J; bases not matched to a gene: 8. This CDR3 is built from 16 residues. The V gene's germline CDR1 is SGHAT and CDR2 FQNNGV. CDR3 sequence reads: CASSSYSGTSSYEQYF. The CDR3 DNA reads as TGTGCCAGCAGCTCCTACTCCGGGACTAGCTCCTACGAGCAGTACTTC.

CDR3 nucleotides: TGTGCCAGCAGTTACTCGGCTCAGAACACTGAAGCTTTCTTT. This translates into CASSYSAQNTEAFF. The gene calls are TRBV6-5 and TRBJ1-1; unclear D gene. The V gene lost 0 bases and the J gene lost 1 base, with 6 bases spanning the gap. CDR3 size: 14 residues. The germline gives CDR1 MNHEY, CDR2 SVGAGI.

The table lists this clonotype with a count of one. This chain joins TRBV3-1 and TRBJ1-2; D is unresolved. CDR1 and CDR2 (germline): LGHDT, YNNKEL (reference sequence). CDR3 length: 14 amino acids. With 0 bases removed from V and 0 bases from J, the gap between germline ends came to 5 bases. The CDR3 DNA sequence: TGTGCCAGCAGCCAAGATGACACTAACTATGGCTACACCTTC. Protein product: CASSQDDTNYGYTF.